The rows below give T cell receptor beta chains drawn from one sample of a study of neurological immune-mediated disorders. TCRdb re-called the 5' RACE reads through MiXCR, storing one row per CDR3 protein. The sample holds 90,000 to 150,000 distinct CDR3 sequences, more than 2.5% seen once. What was sequenced was PBMCs. These receptor sequences come from a woman aged 25 to 39 with multiple sclerosis. CDR3s include the opening cysteine and the closing phenylalanine or tryptophan. Fields, in order: V gene, J gene, clone size, D gene, CDR3 length, CDR3 protein, CDR3 DNA. D genes are given only for firm matches. Clone size is not always given. Where it is, it says once, few, many or a class for expanded clones.

v_gene: TRBV20-1; j_gene: TRBJ2-2; abundance: few; d_gene: TRBD1; len: 15; CDR3aa: CSALLGQGASGELFF; CDR3nt: TGCAGTGCCCTCCTAGGACAGGGGGCTTCCGGGGAGCTGTTTTTT
v_gene: TRBV20-1; j_gene: TRBJ2-1; abundance: many; d_gene: TRBD2; len: 14; CDR3aa: CSARDSGGYNEQFF; CDR3nt: TGCAGTGCTAGAGACAGCGGGGGCTACAATGAGCAGTTCTTC
v_gene: TRBV3-1; j_gene: TRBJ1-1; abundance: many; d_gene: TRBD1; len: 13; CDR3aa: CASSNRGNTEAFF; CDR3nt: TGTGCCAGCAGCAACAGGGGGAACACTGAAGCTTTCTTT
v_gene: TRBV7-6; j_gene: TRBJ1-6; abundance: medium-sized; d_gene: .; len: 14; CDR3aa: CASSSEGYNSPLHF; CDR3nt: TGTGCCAGCAGCTCCGAAGGGTATAATTCACCCCTCCACTTT
v_gene: TRBV29-1; j_gene: TRBJ1-1; abundance: many; d_gene: .; len: 13; CDR3aa: CSARQTSGAEAFF; CDR3nt: TGCAGCGCCAGACAAACCTCGGGCGCTGAAGCTTTCTTT
v_gene: TRBV12-3/TRBV12-4; j_gene: TRBJ1-1; abundance: .; d_gene: .; len: 12; CDR3aa: CDSSTFRAEAFF; CDR3nt: TGTGACAGCAGCACATTCAGGGCTGAAGCTTTCTTT
v_gene: TRBV14; j_gene: TRBJ1-2; abundance: many; d_gene: .; len: 9; CDR3aa: CGRNYGYTF; CDR3nt: TGTGGAAGAAACTATGGCTACACCTTC
v_gene: TRBV5-6; j_gene: TRBJ2-2; abundance: many; d_gene: .; len: 14; CDR3aa: CASSSPGYTGELFF; CDR3nt: TGTGCCAGCAGCTCCCCAGGATACACCGGGGAGCTGTTTTTT
v_gene: TRBV5-1; j_gene: TRBJ1-1; abundance: many; d_gene: TRBD1; len: 18; CDR3aa: CASSLGSSGTGWNTEAFF; CDR3nt: TGCGCCAGCAGCCTGGGGTCTTCTGGGACAGGGTGGAACACTGAAGCTTTCTTT
v_gene: TRBV6-2/TRBV6-3; j_gene: TRBJ1-1; abundance: many; d_gene: .; len: 14; CDR3aa: CASMQDSVDTEAFF; CDR3nt: TGTGCCAGCATGCAGGATTCAGTGGACACTGAAGCTTTCTTT
v_gene: TRBV5-6; j_gene: TRBJ2-5; abundance: many; d_gene: .; len: 14; CDR3aa: CASSLGPDKETQYF; CDR3nt: TGTGCCAGCAGCTTGGGACCCGATAAAGAGACCCAGTACTTC
v_gene: TRBV5-5; j_gene: TRBJ2-3; abundance: many; d_gene: TRBD1; len: 14; CDR3aa: CASSFSGGADTQYF; CDR3nt: TGTGCCAGCAGCTTTTCAGGGGGCGCAGATACGCAGTATTTT
v_gene: TRBV12-3/TRBV12-4; j_gene: TRBJ2-1; abundance: many; d_gene: TRBD1; len: 16; CDR3aa: CASSPHRGLPYNEQFF; CDR3nt: TGTGCCAGCAGCCCGCACAGGGGGCTGCCCTACAATGAGCAGTTCTTC
v_gene: TRBV5-1; j_gene: TRBJ2-2; abundance: .; d_gene: .; len: 14; CDR3aa: CASGKLTGTGELFF; CDR3nt: TGCGCCAGCGGCAAGCTGACGGGAACCGGGGAGCTGTTTTTT
v_gene: TRBV12-3/TRBV12-4; j_gene: TRBJ2-1; abundance: many; d_gene: .; len: 13; CDR3aa: CASSSSVVVGEFF; CDR3nt: TGTGCCAGCAGTTCCTCGGTTGTCGTGGGTGAGTTCTTC
v_gene: TRBV20-1; j_gene: TRBJ1-4; abundance: few; d_gene: .; len: 13; CDR3aa: CSARQGLREKLFF; CDR3nt: TGCAGTGCTAGGCAGGGTCTGCGTGAAAAACTGTTTTTT
v_gene: TRBV20-1; j_gene: TRBJ1-1; abundance: many; d_gene: .; len: 13; CDR3aa: CSAGGGWDTEAFF; CDR3nt: TGCAGTGCTGGGGGTGGTTGGGACACTGAAGCTTTCTTT
v_gene: TRBV6-1; j_gene: TRBJ2-1; abundance: many; d_gene: .; len: 15; CDR3aa: CASTEGFKKFHEQFF; CDR3nt: TGTGCCAGCACAGAGGGTTTCAAGAAATTCCATGAGCAGTTCTTC
v_gene: TRBV10-2; j_gene: TRBJ2-5; abundance: many; d_gene: .; len: 15; CDR3aa: CASSAPGRGQETQYF; CDR3nt: TGCGCCAGCAGTGCCCCGGGGCGGGGCCAAGAGACCCAGTACTTC
v_gene: TRBV12-3/TRBV12-4; j_gene: TRBJ2-6; abundance: many; d_gene: .; len: 19; CDR3aa: CASSGHLGLPSSGANVLTF; CDR3nt: TGTGCCAGCAGTGGCCATCTAGGACTGCCATCCTCTGGGGCCAACGTCCTGACTTTC
v_gene: TRBV12-3/TRBV12-4; j_gene: TRBJ1-5; abundance: many; d_gene: .; len: 12; CDR3aa: CASRLSNQPQHF; CDR3nt: TGTGCCAGCAGGCTTAGCAATCAGCCCCAGCATTTT
v_gene: TRBV5-1; j_gene: TRBJ1-2; abundance: many; d_gene: .; len: 14; CDR3aa: CASSVQPENYGYTF; CDR3nt: TGCGCCAGCAGCGTTCAGCCGGAGAACTATGGCTACACCTTC
v_gene: TRBV20-1; j_gene: TRBJ2-1; abundance: many; d_gene: TRBD2; len: 14; CDR3aa: CSARGLAGGVEQFF; CDR3nt: TGCAGTGCGAGGGGACTAGCGGGAGGGGTAGAGCAGTTCTTC
v_gene: TRBV20-1; j_gene: TRBJ2-3; abundance: many; d_gene: .; len: 12; CDR3aa: CSATASTDTQYF; CDR3nt: TGCAGTGCTACCGCTAGCACAGATACGCAGTATTTT
v_gene: TRBV7-8; j_gene: TRBJ1-5; abundance: many; d_gene: .; len: 14; CDR3aa: CASSWEGGNQPQHF; CDR3nt: TGTGCCAGCAGCTGGGAGGGAGGGAATCAGCCCCAGCATTTT
v_gene: TRBV7-8; j_gene: TRBJ2-7; abundance: many; d_gene: .; len: 13; CDR3aa: CASSHSVNYEQYF; CDR3nt: TGTGCCAGCAGCCACAGCGTTAACTACGAGCAGTACTTC
v_gene: TRBV7-2; j_gene: TRBJ2-7; abundance: many; d_gene: .; len: 15; CDR3aa: CASSLAETVSYEQYF; CDR3nt: TGTGCCAGCAGCTTAGCCGAGACAGTGAGCTACGAGCAGTACTTC
v_gene: TRBV7-2; j_gene: TRBJ2-7; abundance: many; d_gene: .; len: 14; CDR3aa: CASSPGWVTYEQYF; CDR3nt: TGTGCCAGCAGCCCTGGTTGGGTGACCTACGAGCAGTACTTC
v_gene: TRBV20-1; j_gene: TRBJ2-5; abundance: many; d_gene: .; len: 14; CDR3aa: CSARVPKTLETQYF; CDR3nt: TGCAGTGCTAGAGTTCCCAAGACACTGGAGACCCAGTACTTC
v_gene: TRBV7-2; j_gene: TRBJ2-2; abundance: many; d_gene: .; len: 16; CDR3aa: CASSSLGAGNTGELFF; CDR3nt: TGTGCCAGCAGCTCGCTTGGCGCGGGGAACACCGGGGAGCTGTTTTTT
v_gene: TRBV6-5; j_gene: TRBJ1-5; abundance: many; d_gene: .; len: 14; CDR3aa: CASSYTGSGQPQHF; CDR3nt: TGTGCCAGCAGCTACACAGGGTCTGGTCAGCCCCAGCATTTT
v_gene: TRBV20-1; j_gene: TRBJ1-4; abundance: many; d_gene: .; len: 10; CDR3aa: CSAFNEKLFF; CDR3nt: TGCAGTGCTTTTAATGAAAAACTGTTTTTT
v_gene: TRBV6-5; j_gene: TRBJ1-1; abundance: many; d_gene: .; len: 16; CDR3aa: CASSYTPTGGNTEAFF; CDR3nt: TGTGCCAGCAGTTACACCCCTACAGGAGGGAACACTGAAGCTTTCTTT
v_gene: TRBV7-2; j_gene: TRBJ1-1; abundance: many; d_gene: TRBD1; len: 17; CDR3aa: CASSLTAPRTGPYEAFF; CDR3nt: TGTGCCAGCAGTCTAACCGCCCCTCGGACAGGGCCTTATGAAGCTTTCTTT
v_gene: TRBV4-3; j_gene: TRBJ1-2; abundance: many; d_gene: TRBD1; len: 13; CDR3aa: CASSQDRGYGYTF; CDR3nt: TGCGCCAGCAGCCAGGACAGGGGGTATGGCTACACCTTC
v_gene: TRBV4-3; j_gene: TRBJ2-1; abundance: many; d_gene: .; len: 13; CDR3aa: CASSQERFNEQFF; CDR3nt: TGCGCCAGCAGCCAAGAACGGTTCAATGAGCAGTTCTTC
v_gene: TRBV5-1; j_gene: TRBJ1-1; abundance: many; d_gene: TRBD1; len: 14; CDR3aa: CASSQTGADTEAFF; CDR3nt: TGCGCCAGCAGCCAAACAGGGGCGGACACTGAAGCTTTCTTT
v_gene: TRBV12-3/TRBV12-4; j_gene: TRBJ1-5; abundance: many; d_gene: .; len: 14; CDR3aa: CASRGSDAYQPQHF; CDR3nt: TGTGCCAGCAGGGGGTCGGACGCCTATCAGCCCCAGCATTTT
v_gene: TRBV12-3/TRBV12-4; j_gene: TRBJ2-1; abundance: many; d_gene: .; len: 14; CDR3aa: CASSLRDIYNEQFF; CDR3nt: TGTGCCAGCAGCTTGAGGGACATTTACAATGAGCAGTTCTTC
v_gene: TRBV12-3/TRBV12-4; j_gene: TRBJ2-6; abundance: many; d_gene: .; len: 15; CDR3aa: CASSFWSSGANVLTF; CDR3nt: TGTGCCAGCAGTTTTTGGAGTTCTGGGGCCAACGTCCTGACTTTC
v_gene: TRBV18; j_gene: TRBJ2-7; abundance: few; d_gene: .; len: 16; CDR3aa: CASSPRAGLTRDEQYF; CDR3nt: TGTGCCAGCTCACCAAGGGCAGGTTTAACGAGGGACGAGCAGTACTTC
v_gene: TRBV30; j_gene: TRBJ2-2; abundance: many; d_gene: .; len: 12; CDR3aa: CAWIMGTGELFF; CDR3nt: TGTGCCTGGATAATGGGCACCGGGGAGCTGTTTTTT
v_gene: TRBV3-1; j_gene: TRBJ2-7; abundance: many; d_gene: TRBD1; len: 13; CDR3aa: CASSIRTGYEQYF; CDR3nt: TGTGCCAGCAGCATTCGGACAGGCTACGAGCAGTACTTC
v_gene: TRBV7-6; j_gene: TRBJ2-7; abundance: many; d_gene: TRBD2; len: 16; CDR3aa: CASSPSFAGGTYEQYF; CDR3nt: TGTGCCAGCAGCCCTTCATTCGCGGGAGGAACCTACGAGCAGTACTTC
v_gene: TRBV20-1; j_gene: TRBJ1-5; abundance: many; d_gene: .; len: 17; CDR3aa: CSARDQRLSRVQGPQHF; CDR3nt: TGCAGTGCTAGAGATCAGAGGCTCAGCCGGGTTCAGGGGCCCCAGCATTTT
v_gene: TRBV5-1; j_gene: TRBJ1-1; abundance: many; d_gene: TRBD1; len: 13; CDR3aa: CASRQGEGTEAFF; CDR3nt: TGCGCCAGCCGACAGGGGGAAGGTACTGAAGCTTTCTTT
v_gene: TRBV10-3; j_gene: TRBJ2-7; abundance: many; d_gene: .; len: 15; CDR3aa: CAISEPEREGDEQYF; CDR3nt: TGTGCCATCAGTGAGCCTGAACGAGAGGGCGACGAGCAGTACTTC
v_gene: TRBV6-2/TRBV6-3; j_gene: TRBJ2-1; abundance: many; d_gene: TRBD1; len: 15; CDR3aa: CASSYRQGSDNEQFF; CDR3nt: TGTGCCAGCAGTTACCGACAGGGTTCGGACAATGAGCAGTTCTTC
v_gene: TRBV7-2; j_gene: TRBJ2-7; abundance: many; d_gene: .; len: 15; CDR3aa: CASSLSQGITYEQYF; CDR3nt: TGTGCCAGCAGCTTATCGCAGGGAATCACCTACGAGCAGTACTTC
v_gene: TRBV28; j_gene: TRBJ1-2; abundance: many; d_gene: .; len: 14; CDR3aa: CASRVQGAVYGYTF; CDR3nt: TGTGCCAGCAGAGTACAGGGCGCTGTTTATGGCTACACCTTC
v_gene: TRBV5-1; j_gene: TRBJ1-1; abundance: many; d_gene: .; len: 16; CDR3aa: CASSARTPREHTEAFF; CDR3nt: TGCGCCAGCAGCGCAAGGACACCGCGGGAACACACTGAAGCTTTCTTT